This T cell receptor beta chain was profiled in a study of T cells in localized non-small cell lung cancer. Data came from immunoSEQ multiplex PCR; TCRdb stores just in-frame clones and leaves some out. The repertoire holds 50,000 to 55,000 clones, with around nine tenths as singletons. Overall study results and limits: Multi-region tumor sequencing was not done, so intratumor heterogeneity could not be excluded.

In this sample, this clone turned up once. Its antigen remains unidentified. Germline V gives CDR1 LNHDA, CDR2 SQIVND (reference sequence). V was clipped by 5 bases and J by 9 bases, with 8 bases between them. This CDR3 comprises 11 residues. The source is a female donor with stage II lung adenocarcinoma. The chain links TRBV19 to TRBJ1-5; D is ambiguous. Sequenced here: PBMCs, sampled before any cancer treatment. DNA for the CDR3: TGTGCCAGTAGTGCGGGTGGGCCCCAGCATTTT. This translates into CASSAGGPQHF.